This TCR beta chain was recovered during a study of vaccination effects on CD4 cells after COVID-19. Overall study results and limits: Infection-derived and vaccine-derived clones contracted markedly late after vaccination.

V lost 5 bases and J 3 bases, leaving 10 bases between the germline ends. The CDR3 is 13 residues long. From germline, CDR1 is SGHTA and CDR2 FQGNSA. Using viral peptide pools, the ViraFEST assay grew out antigen-specific CD4+ T cells prior to sequencing. Scientists isolated CD4+ T cells after a roughly 9-day culture period ended. The infection with SARS-CoV-2 (confirmed by PCR) occurred in this person between March and December 2020. Two-dose BNT162b2 or mRNA-1273 vaccination was given to participants. The table came from immunoSEQ multiplex PCR; TCRdb's copy has only in-frame clones and leaves some out. The profile covers more than 15,000 clones, with over 60% appearing a single time and roughly 19% taken by the ten largest. A note on this clone: Its cognate antigen is unknown.

This sample comprised CD4+ T cells from PBMCs cultured with SARS-CoV-2 spike peptides, obtained after COVID-19 vaccination. The chain employs TRBV7-2 and TRBJ1-1; D is ambiguous. The TCR originated in a human donor who had a prior SARS-CoV-2 infection. As DNA, the CDR3 is TGTGCCAGCAGCCTAAATTCGCACACTGAAGCTTTCTTT. Its translation: CASSLNSHTEAFF.